This T cell receptor (beta chain) was obtained from a study of blood T cell repertoires in COVID-19 (dated by TCRdb to the early 2020s). General notes on the study: The collaborator samples originated in the United States, Italy and Spain and spanned the acute and convalescent phases of COVID-19. Samples came from the ongoing ImmuneRACE study (first 160 participants) plus 1,254 subjects from 6 global collaborators. A de-identified subject ID, COVID-19 status, age in years and sex were almost always included in the sample metadata. The prospective study material was composed of cDNA or gDNA derived from T cells, B-cell-depleted T cells, or PBMCs. A freely available public database, intended as a resource for researchers studying the immune response to SARS-CoV-2, is where the repertoires were released. Deeply sampled blood TCRbeta repertoires from subjects exposed to, actively infected with, or recovered from COVID-19 were included in the dataset. Where available, HLA class I and class II types were obtained from metadata supplied by the sample provider rather than from assay-based typing. Here is what the overall study found, with its caveats: The quantity of clinical and demographic metadata differed by source and by participant and was supplied without curation.

Regarding this clone: What this receptor recognizes is not known. Qualities for individual bases were not recorded, and no much larger clone is one base off.

Based on the germline V gene, the CDR1 and CDR2 sequences are MGHRA and YSYEKL. Deletion took 0 bases off V and 3 bases off J, with a span of 14 bases between the germline ends. Measured from the cysteine to the phenylalanine, the CDR3 is 16 residues long. Left in the record is the CDR3 DNA by itself, 48 bases read in frame from the first base. At one collaborating source in Seattle, patients were enrolled during active infection and were followed longitudinally through the course of disease. Collaborating institutions collected whole blood in K2EDTA tubes following their own protocols. For TCRbeta analysis, collaborators shipped samples in one of three forms: frozen whole blood, isolated PBMCs, or DNA extracted from either of those sample types. TCRbeta CDR3 regions were amplified from genomic DNA using the immunoSEQ Assay, a bias-controlled multiplex PCR. Per the original workflow: Nucleated cell counts per sample were estimated from amplification of reference gene primers within the assay. Sequence reads were collapsed and filtered to measure the absolute abundance of every unique TCRbeta CDR3 rearrangement. For each sample, productive Simpson clonality was calculated by taking the square root of Simpson's diversity index across productive rearrangements. TCRdb took over this immuneACCESS table, retaining in-frame rearrangements with V and J assigned. Such tables are incomplete; in checked studies, under half of the missing clones stem from an unresolved V gene, and the remainder is unexplained. That table is the source of V, J and clone size, and D and trimming were worked out from the DNA. This sample holds 200,000 to 250,000 clones; around 89% were observed only once. Of the sample, roughly 3% falls within the top ten clones.

This receptor was taken from a man aged 25-40 years with COVID-19, enrolled during active disease. Recombination connected TRBV4-1 to TRBJ1-2; the D region possibly corresponds to TRBD1 (5 bases align). The sequencing input was peripheral blood. The DNA sequence is TGCGCCAGCAGCCAAGATGAATACGGGGGTTACTATGGCTACACCTTC. It translates to CASSQDEYGGYYGYTF.